Reported below is one TCR beta chain. The V gene lost 10 bases and the J gene lost 2 bases, with 14 bases spanning the gap. Germline loops: CDR1 SNHLY, CDR2 FYNNEI. The CDR3 contains 13 residues. This record comes from a study of blood T cell repertoires in COVID-19. Background on the study: Spain, Italy and the United States supplied samples that represented acute and convalescent COVID-19.

Original analysis: Counts of nucleated cells, estimated from reference gene primer amplification, were obtained. Produced via immunoSEQ multiplex PCR; TCRdb's table is partial and in-frame only. V and J calls and clone size come straight from that table; D and trimming were deduced from the DNA. This table has around 230,000 clones, approximately 84% appearing once. Cohort placement rested on clinical history that participants reported themselves. Donors of Cohort 3 who recovered were those that had two negative PCRs, clearance, or symptom resolution. Material for sequencing was PBMCs or T cells enriched from blood (not recorded which). This receptor was obtained from a man aged 40-49 years who had recovered from COVID-19. The chain joins TRBV2 to TRBJ1-1; D call uncertain. The CDR3 loop reads CATLGVLNTEAFF. The CDR3 coding sequence is TGTGCCACCCTGGGAGTGCTCAACACTGAAGCTTTCTTT. Together with reference TRBV2 and TRBJ1-1, the CDR3 gives the full variable domain: EPEVTQTPSHQVTQMGQEVILRCVPISNHLYFYWYRQILGQKVEFLVSFYNNEISEKSEIFDDQFSVERPDGSNFTLKIRSTKLEDSAMYFCATLGVLNTEAFFGQGTRLTVV.